Listed below are T cell receptor beta chains from one sample, sequenced in a study of early T cells in non-severe SARS-CoV-2 infection. TCRdb re-analysed the 5' RACE reads in MiXCR, keeping a single row per CDR3 protein. The table shows 25,000 to 35,000 distinct CDR3 sequences, with 5.5% to 6% occurring only once. The sequenced sample consisted of whole blood. These receptors all stem from an adult who was a healthcare worker with PCR-confirmed SARS-CoV-2 infection or an uninfected control (not recorded which). Both conserved end residues are part of each CDR3. Where a row states a size, it is once, few, many or the class of an expanded clone; other rows omit it.

abundance	j_gene	v_gene	CDR3aa
NA	TRBJ1-2	TRBV30	CAWSVQGADGYTF
many	TRBJ2-3	TRBV7-6	CASSLAGDLTDTQYF
few	TRBJ2-7	TRBV5-4	CASSSQMGRRGEQYF
many	TRBJ1-5	TRBV20-1	CSARPGGDFNQPQHF
many	TRBJ2-7	TRBV6-1	CASSERALSSYEQYF
many	TRBJ1-1	TRBV19	CASTPNLNTEAFF
many	TRBJ2-7	TRBV20-1	CSARSGGSTYEQYF
many	TRBJ1-4	TRBV3-1	CASSQRGGRGEKLFF
many	TRBJ1-4	TRBV9	CASSERTGALGEKLFF
few	TRBJ1-3	TRBV20-1	CSARENGGAGNTIYF
many	TRBJ2-7	TRBV14	CASSPRLGPYEQYF
many	TRBJ1-2	TRBV12-3/TRBV12-4	CASSPGRAAGYTF
many	TRBJ2-2	TRBV7-3	CASSLSRDLNTGELFF
many	TRBJ1-6	TRBV7-9	CASSLGQGGSPLHF
many	TRBJ2-7	TRBV3-1	CASSPAGGGAGEQYF
few	TRBJ1-6	TRBV2	CASGKGQGNSPLHF
many	TRBJ1-6	TRBV4-2	CASSHPGQEIPLHF
many	TRBJ2-7	TRBV29-1	CSVERQGHPYEQYF
many	TRBJ2-2	TRBV9	CASSPQTGPGGELFF
many	TRBJ1-5	TRBV6-6	CASSYSGGLLF
many	TRBJ1-6	TRBV13	CASSLGLGDSGYSPLHF
few	TRBJ1-1	TRBV3-1	CASSFQGSEAFF
many	TRBJ2-3	TRBV20-1	CSASGTGGSDTQYF
many	TRBJ1-5	TRBV25-1	CASSAFTGNSNQPQHF
many	TRBJ2-3	TRBV12-3/TRBV12-4	CASRRVGTDTQYF